The 4 T cell receptor beta chains below come from one sample, sequenced in a study of T cell responses to AZD1222 COVID-19 vaccine. TCRdb's table, derived via immunoSEQ multiplex PCR, lists solely in-frame clones and lacks some. The data show 100,000 to 150,000 clones, roughly 91% seen once. Sequenced material: peripheral blood, taken 28 days after the second AZD1222 dose. The receptors shown here come from an adult who received the AZD1222 COVID-19 vaccine.

The rearrangement uses TRBV19 and TRBJ1-5; 8 nucleotides agree with TRBD1. The CDR3 length is 15 residues. J was trimmed by 7 bases and V by 5 bases; bases with no gene match: 10. Germline loops: CDR1 LNHDA, CDR2 SQIVND (reference sequence). The CDR3 region is CASSPGTGSNQPQHF. The CDR3 bases are TGTGCCAGTAGTCCCGGGACAGGTTCAAACCAGCCCCAGCATTTT. The full variable domain, completed using reference TRBV19 and TRBJ1-5, is DGGITQSPKYLFRKEGQNVTLSCEQNLNHDAMYWYRQDPGQGLRLIYYSQIVNDFQKGDIAEGYSVSREKKESFPLTVTSAQKNPTAFYLCASSPGTGSNQPQHFGDGTRLSIL.

The rearrangement uses TRBV6-5 and TRBJ2-7, with TRBD1 identical over 8 bases. V gave up 6 bases and J gave up 1 base; unmatched junction bases: 5. The CDR3 contains 14 residues. Germline CDR1 reads MNHEY; CDR2 reads SVGAGI. The CDR3 sequence is CASRSGQVSYEQYF. The CDR3 DNA reads as TGTGCCAGCAGATCGGGACAGGTATCCTACGAGCAGTACTTC.

The rearrangement joins TRBV7-9 to TRBJ2-1; tentatively, D is TRBD2 (6 bases). Trimming removed 8 bases from V and 0 bases from J, with 11 bases in between. Germline CDR1 is SEHNR and CDR2 is FQNEAQ (reference sequence). This CDR3 is 14 amino acids long. DNA for the CDR3: TGTGCCAGCGGCGGAGGGGACTCCTACAATGAGCAGTTCTTC. Translating it yields CASGGGDSYNEQFF.

The chain employs TRBV7-2 and TRBJ2-2; 7 bases fit TRBD2. The V gene's germline CDR1 is SGHTA and CDR2 FQGNSA. V shed 5 bases and J 4 bases; nucleotides not matched to a gene: 1. The CDR3 runs to 13 residues. The CDR3 DNA reads TGTGCCAGCAGCCGCGGGGGCACCGGGGAGCTGTTTTTT. Translating it yields CASSRGGTGELFF.